One and the same sample provided the 30 T cell receptor beta chains below, sequenced in a study of naive and memory T cell subsets. Broader study findings: Naive repertoires, especially CD8, held a few larger clonotypes, possibly memory cells re-expressing CD45RA.

Two oligonucleotides, mixed equimolar, formed the beta constant-region primer covering TRBC1 and TRBC2. Ligated cDNA was amplified by four rounds of PCR with nested alpha and beta constant-region primers and SP2. TCRdb re-analysed the UMI-ligation and nested PCR reads in MiXCR, keeping a single row per CDR3 protein. The table records 95,000 to 110,000 distinct CDR3 sequences, roughly 15% of them present only once. Which antigens these TCRs recognize remains unknown. The sequencing input was naive CD8+ T cells from blood. Receptor source: a human donor in good health.

This clonotype was seen a few times. V gene TRBV12-3 or TRBV12-4 combines with J gene TRBJ1-2; D is uncertain. The CDR3 spans 12 residues. V lost 1 base to trimming and J lost 3 bases, with 3 bases between them. CDR3 coding DNA: TGTGCCAGCAGTTTAGGTTACTATGGCTACACCTTC. This codes for CASSLGYYGYTF.

The V call is TRBV20-1, the J call TRBJ2-7, with TRBD2 matching over 8 bases. V shed 7 bases, J shed 0 bases, and the junction held 2 bases outside the gene matches. The CDR3 spans 12 residues. In germline, CDR1 is DFQATT, CDR2 SNEGSKA (reference sequence). CDR3 region: CSGTSGSYEQYF. The CDR3 coding sequence is TGCAGTGGCACTAGCGGCTCCTACGAGCAGTACTTC.

The chain links TRBV6-6 to TRBJ2-7; D is perhaps TRBD2 (7 bases). The germline CDR1 and CDR2 sequences are MNHNY and SVGAGI (reference sequence). The CDR3 consists of 12 residues. The V and J ends lost 6 bases and 4 bases respectively, with 10 bases between them. CDR3 sequence (DNA): TGTGCCAGCAGAGCGGGACAATACGAGCAGTACTTC. Protein product: CASRAGQYEQYF.

This clonotype was seen only a few times. The chain has TRBV11-2 and TRBJ2-7; no firm D call. Trimming stripped 4 bases from V and 3 bases from J, with 10 bases between. This CDR3 has 13 amino acids. From germline, CDR1 is SGHAT and CDR2 FQNNGV. Here the CDR3 reads CASSSAGHYEQYF. Here the CDR3 DNA reads TGTGCCAGCAGCTCAGCTGGTCACTACGAGCAGTACTTC.

This clonotype showed up many times. The chain combines TRBV4-3 with TRBJ1-2; D remains ambiguous. This CDR3 is 15 amino acids long. Trimming pared 4 bases from V and 1 base from J, leaving 13 bases between. Germline V lookup: CDR1 LGHNA, CDR2 YSLEER. The CDR3 loop reads CASSPERDLNYGYTF. The CDR3 coding sequence is TGCGCCAGCAGCCCCGAGAGGGATCTTAACTATGGCTACACCTTC.

In this sample, this clonotype turned up many times. J is TRBJ2-5 and V is TRBV6-5; 8 bases are a match to TRBD2. Germline CDR1 reads MNHEY; CDR2 reads SVGAGI. Trimming cost V 6 bases and J 4 bases; bases outside gene matches: 4. This CDR3 has 13 residues. The CDR3 DNA reads as TGTGCCAGCAGGGGAAGCGGGGGAGAGACCCAGTACTTC. Amino acids: CASRGSGGETQYF.

V and J are TRBV7-9 and TRBJ2-5, with TRBD2 as a possible D gene (5 bases). CDR1 SEHNR and CDR2 FQNEAQ come from the germline V gene (reference sequence). The CDR3 has 15 amino acids. Trimming took off 1 base at V and 9 bases at J, with 18 bases between the two ends. CDR3 nucleotide sequence: TGTGCCAGCAGCTTAGGCCCGGGATGGTTGACGTCCCAGTACTTC. Amino acids: CASSLGPGWLTSQYF.

This clonotype was seen at least ten times. The chain combines TRBV4-3 with TRBJ2-6, with TRBD2 matching 8 bases. The V gene end was trimmed by 3 bases and the J gene end by 2 bases; junction bases not matched to a gene: 12. The CDR3 has 19 residues. The germline V gene encodes CDR1 LGHNA and CDR2 YSLEER. The DNA of the CDR3 is TGCGCCAGCAGCCAGTACCACCTCGGGAGGGCCGCTGGGGCCAACGTCCTGACTTTC. It encodes CASSQYHLGRAAGANVLTF.

The chain links TRBV5-4 to TRBJ2-1; D unresolved. Per germline, CDR1 SGHNT and CDR2 YYREEE (reference sequence). V lost 3 bases and J 10 bases, leaving 8 bases between the germline ends. The CDR3 is 11 amino acids. CDR3 in amino acids: CASSWRSEQFF. CDR3 bases: TGTGCCAGCAGCTGGCGGTCGGAGCAGTTCTTC.

This clonotype was counted between two and nine times. This chain connects TRBV4-3 to TRBJ2-3; the D gene is possibly TRBD2 (6 bases). Trimming shortened V by 1 base and J by 5 bases, and 10 bases separated the two germline ends. The CDR3 totals 14 residues. CDR1 is LGHNA, CDR2 YSLEER, per germline. The DNA for the CDR3 is TGCGCCAGCAGCCAAGGCGGGGATGGAGATACGCAGTATTTT. It is translated as CASSQGGDGDTQYF.

In its sample, this clonotype was seen many times. The chain links TRBV7-2 to TRBJ2-1; 8 bases are shared with TRBD2. V shed 5 bases, J shed 0 bases, and the junction held 9 bases outside the gene matches. Germline values: CDR1 SGHTA, CDR2 FQGNSA. The CDR3 runs 17 residues. Here the CDR3 reads CASSLRTSINSYNEQFF. Here the CDR3 DNA reads TGTGCCAGCAGCCTGAGGACTAGCATAAACTCCTACAATGAGCAGTTCTTC.

This clonotype was seen a few times. This chain connects TRBV28 to TRBJ2-1, with D uncertain. CDR1 and CDR2 from the germline V gene are MDHEN and SYDVKM. V was clipped by 8 bases and J by 8 bases, with 16 bases between them. The CDR3 is made up of 13 amino acids. The CDR3 is CASRALSLDEQFF. The CDR3 nucleotides are TGTGCCAGCCGGGCCCTATCTCTAGATGAGCAGTTCTTC.

This sequence joins TRBV28 and TRBJ2-3, with 8 bases lining up with TRBD1. The CDR3 is made up of 12 amino acids. CDR1 MDHEN and CDR2 SYDVKM come from the germline V gene. Losses at the gene ends were 7 bases for V and 8 bases for J; bases not matched to a gene: 5. CDR3 sequence: CASKPDRGTQYF. The CDR3 coding sequence is TGTGCCAGCAAACCCGACAGGGGTACGCAGTATTTT.

In this sample, this clonotype turned up many times. The rearrangement links TRBV10-3 to TRBJ2-7; D not resolved. The CDR3 loop spans 11 amino acids. The V and J ends lost 2 bases and 4 bases respectively, with 3 bases between them. Germline V gives CDR1 ENHRY, CDR2 SYGVKD. CDR3 sequence: CAISEGYEQYF. The CDR3 nucleotides read TGTGCCATCAGTGAGGGTTACGAGCAGTACTTC.

This clonotype was picked up a small number of times. The genes are TRBV5-6 and TRBJ1-1; D unresolved. The CDR3 spans 13 residues. Between the trimmed V and J ends, which lost 3 bases and 8 bases, there was a span of 14 bases. Germline-derived CDR1 and CDR2 are SGHDT and YYEEEE. This CDR3 reads CASSSILAPEAFF. The CDR3 nucleotides are TGTGCCAGCAGCTCTATCCTGGCGCCCGAAGCTTTCTTT.

This clonotype was seen at least ten times. This chain uses TRBV6-5 with TRBJ1-1; weak D call: TRBD1 (6 bases). Per the germline V gene, CDR1 is MNHEY and CDR2 is SVGAGI. The CDR3 length is 12 residues. V was trimmed by 4 bases and J by 8 bases, leaving 11 bases between them. The CDR3 DNA is TGTGCCAGCAGTTTACCCGGGACAGAAGCTTTCTTT. Encoded protein: CASSLPGTEAFF.

This clonotype was seen ten or more times. V gene TRBV12-3 or TRBV12-4 combines with J gene TRBJ1-5, with no clear D. V gave up 6 bases and J gave up 1 base, with 13 bases separating them. This CDR3 spans 15 amino acids. The CDR3 spells CASSGGFASNQPQHF. CDR3 nucleotide sequence: TGTGCCAGCAGCGGAGGGTTTGCAAGCAATCAGCCCCAGCATTTT.

This chain joins TRBV7-3 and TRBJ2-3, with 9 nucleotides matching TRBD2. V gave up 3 bases and J gave up 6 bases; unmatched junction bases: 7. This CDR3 is built from 15 residues. Germline CDR1 SGHTA, CDR2 FQGTGA. CDR3 region: CASSLLAGMGDTQYF. CDR3 DNA: TGTGCCAGCAGCTTGCTAGCGGGGATGGGGGATACGCAGTATTTT.

This clonotype has only a few counts. This rearrangement joins TRBV5-4 to TRBJ1-4; D gene ambiguous. The CDR3 has 15 residues. CDR1 and CDR2 (germline): SGHNT, YYREEE (reference sequence). V was shortened by 5 bases and J by 3 bases, with 14 bases between the two germline ends. The chain's CDR3 is CASRAEDGPNEKLFF. The CDR3, as DNA: TGTGCCAGCAGGGCGGAGGACGGCCCTAATGAAAAACTGTTTTTT.

This clonotype occurred a few times. CDR3 DNA sequence: TGTGCCAGCAGCTGGGACAGAAATAGCAATCAGCCCCAGCATTTT. It is translated as CASSWDRNSNQPQHF. The J gene is TRBJ1-5, the V gene TRBV7-2, with TRBD1 identical over 7 bases. Losses at the gene ends were 4 bases for V and 0 bases for J; bases not matched to a gene: 3. The CDR3 has 15 residues. Germline values: CDR1 SGHTA, CDR2 FQGNSA. Together with reference TRBV7-2 and TRBJ1-5, the CDR3 gives the full variable domain: GAGVSQSPSNKVTEKGKDVELRCDPISGHTALYWYRQSLGQGLEFLIYFQGNSAPDKSGLPSDRFSAERTGGSVSTLTIQRTQQEDSAVYLCASSWDRNSNQPQHFGDGTRLSIL.

The rearrangement joins TRBV11-2 to TRBJ2-2; TRBD1 matches 9 bases. V gave up 5 bases and J gave up 6 bases; unmatched junction bases: 4. CDR1 SGHAT and CDR2 FQNNGV come from the germline V gene. The CDR3 contains 14 residues. CDR3 amino acids: CASSQGQGAGELFF. CDR3 nucleotides: TGTGCCAGCAGCCAGGGACAGGGTGCCGGGGAGCTGTTTTTT.

Points on this clonotype: A read error may explain this, as a much larger clone is one base away. No conserved phenylalanine or tryptophan is present at the end of the CDR3, so a read error is the likely explanation. The chain employs TRBV3-1 and TRBJ1-1; D might be TRBD1 (5 bases). The germline V gene encodes CDR1 LGHDT and CDR2 YNNKEL (reference sequence). V was shortened by 6 bases and J by 6 bases, with 8 bases between the two germline ends. The CDR3 is 11 residues long. CDR3 residues: CASSRGPEAFS. DNA for the CDR3: TGTGCCAGCAGTCGGGGACCTGAAGCTTTCTCT.

This clonotype has more than one count but fewer than ten. The rearrangement uses TRBV29-1 and TRBJ1-1; no firm D call. V was pared by 6 bases and J by 4 bases, with 12 bases between. Per the germline V gene, CDR1 is SQVTM and CDR2 is ANQGSEA. The CDR3 has 12 residues. The CDR3 sequence: CSVQTTGTEAFF. Written as DNA, the CDR3 is TGCAGCGTCCAGACGACCGGCACTGAAGCTTTCTTT.

This clonotype was picked up many times. The genes are TRBV7-6 and TRBJ2-5; a possible D gene is TRBD2 (5 bases). Trimming pared 6 bases from V and 8 bases from J, leaving 10 bases between. Germline values: CDR1 SGHVS, CDR2 FNYEAQ. The CDR3 has 11 amino acids. CDR3 nucleotide sequence: TGTGCCAGCAGGAAGACGGGAACCCAGTACTTC. Its protein is CASRKTGTQYF.

The table lists this clonotype with many counts. The chain carries TRBV12-3 or TRBV12-4 and TRBJ1-3; tentatively, D is TRBD1 (5 bases). This CDR3 comprises 17 residues. Trimming pared 3 bases from V and 1 base from J, leaving 16 bases between. CDR3 in DNA: TGTGCCAGCAGTTTTCCGGCTTTCGGGGGATCTGGAAACACCATATATTTT. Translating it yields CASSFPAFGGSGNTIYF.

V gene TRBV18 combines with J gene TRBJ2-3; D is perhaps TRBD2 (5 bases). Germline V gene lookup returns CDR1 KGHSH and CDR2 LQKENI. V shed 3 bases and J shed 5 bases, with 12 bases lying between them. The CDR3 loop spans 14 amino acids. CDR3: CASSPGSREDTQYF. For the CDR3, the DNA is TGTGCCAGCTCACCTGGTTCCCGGGAAGATACGCAGTATTTT.

This clonotype appeared a few times. The gene calls are TRBV6-5 and TRBJ1-5; weak D call: TRBD1 (6 bases). V was cut by 6 bases and J by 2 bases, with 14 bases left in between. Looked up from germline, CDR1 is MNHEY and CDR2 is SVGAGI. This CDR3 has 15 amino acids. The CDR3 DNA reads as TGTGCCAGCAGGCCGGCAGGGGTGGGCAATCAGCCCCAGCATTTT. Protein: CASRPAGVGNQPQHF.

The table lists this clonotype with a count of one. The V gene is TRBV6-6, the J gene TRBJ2-1, with D unresolved. CDR3 length: 12 amino acids. The V gene lost 6 bases and the J gene lost 8 bases, with 11 bases spanning the gap. Germline CDR1 is MNHNY and CDR2 is SVGAGI (reference sequence). The CDR3 protein is CASRKQLDEQFF. The CDR3 DNA follows: TGTGCCAGCAGGAAACAGTTAGATGAGCAGTTCTTC.

This clonotype appeared a single time. This chain links TRBV12-3 or TRBV12-4 with TRBJ1-1; D call uncertain. The CDR3 extends over 14 amino acids. Deletions cut 1 base from V and 5 bases from J, with 11 bases between. CDR3 sequence: CASSLGLLGTEAFF. As DNA, the CDR3 is TGTGCCAGCAGTTTAGGACTCTTGGGGACTGAAGCTTTCTTT.

The chain carries TRBV15 and TRBJ2-1; no clear D gene. The CDR3 totals 13 residues. V lost 8 bases, J lost 5 bases, and 13 bases lay in between. The germline gives CDR1 LNHNV, CDR2 YYDKDF (reference sequence). This CDR3 is CATSARRDNEQFF. The CDR3 nucleotides read TGTGCCACCTCAGCACGTCGGGACAATGAGCAGTTCTTC.